This T cell receptor (beta chain) was recovered during a study of blood T cell repertoires in COVID-19. The overall study: The cDNA or gDNA used as material had been derived from T cells, B-cell-depleted T cells, or PBMCs.

V was trimmed by 6 bases and J by 5 bases, leaving 14 bases between them. Germline-derived CDR1 and CDR2 are SNHLY and FYNNEI. CDR3 length equals 13 residues. Methods used by the authors: How many nucleated cells were present was estimated from reference gene primer amplification. The data were produced by immunoSEQ multiplex PCR, yet TCRdb's version contains in-frame clones alone and is incomplete. V and J calls and clone size are as listed in that table; D and trimming were resolved from the DNA. The table lists around 230,000 clones, 85% to 90% of them singletons. Each participant's cohort was designated according to participant-reported clinical history.

The sample comprised PBMCs or T cells enriched from blood (not recorded which). The chain employs TRBV2 and TRBJ2-7, with D perhaps TRBD1 (6 bases). The receptor was isolated from a woman between 25 and 40 years old with acute COVID-19. This CDR3 reads CASRTTGVDEQYF. Here the CDR3 DNA reads TGTGCCAGCAGGACGACAGGAGTCGACGAGCAGTACTTC.